What follows are 15 T cell receptor beta chains derived from one specimen sequenced in a study of tumor-infiltrating lymphocytes in primary liver carcinoma. Germline DNA was also extracted, and blood RNA derived from unsorted whole blood. With 500 ng total RNA as template and a constant-region primer, TCR beta cDNA was made. Sequencing libraries for TCR beta derived from three nested multiplex PCR rounds that used slightly modified ARM-PCR. The first two PCR rounds used TRBV1-TRBV30 forward primers with a C-beta reverse primer, about 10 cycles each. Each CDR3 protein is one row after TCRdb ran MiXCR on the multiplex PCR reads. The profile shows 150,000 to 200,000 distinct CDR3 sequences, about 61% of them singletons. Input material: peripheral blood. These receptors came from a woman aged 60-70 years with primary liver carcinoma and hepatitis B virus infection.

The chain uses TRBV11-1 and TRBJ2-7; D gene ambiguous. With 1 base removed from V and 0 bases from J, the gap between germline ends came to 16 bases. This CDR3 has 17 residues. Germline V gene data show CDR1 as SGHAT and CDR2 as FQDESV (reference sequence). CDR3 sequence: CASSLGPACESSYEQYF. CDR3 sequence (DNA): TGTGCCAGCAGCTTAGGGCCGGCGTGTGAAAGCTCCTACGAGCAGTACTTC.

Worth noting for this clonotype: This clone may be a read error of a much larger clone one base away. CDR3 nucleotide sequence: TGTGCCAGCAGTGAGGAGCCGTTGGGCGGAGGTGGGAACAATGAGCAGTTCTTC. Translated: CASSEEPLGGGGNNEQFF. The chain recombines TRBV6-1 with TRBJ2-1; tentative D call: TRBD2 (5 bases). Germline V gene sequence: CDR1 MNHNS, CDR2 SASEGT. The CDR3 spans 18 residues. Trimming removed 3 bases from V and 5 bases from J, with 23 bases in between.

The sample holds a few counts of this clonotype. One end of the junction is discordant with germline, which a read error may explain. V usage is TRBV13 and J usage is TRBJ2-7; 12 bases line up with TRBD2. CDR1 is PRHDT and CDR2 is FYEKMQ in the germline V gene (reference sequence). The CDR3 length is 15 residues. CDR3 sequence reads: CVSSPGLAGHYEQYF. CDR3 sequence (DNA): TGTGTCAGCAGCCCCGGACTAGCGGGACACTACGAGCAGTACTTC.

This clonotype was picked up one time. Just one base apart from a much larger clone, this may be a read error. This rearrangement joins TRBV4-2 to TRBJ2-3, with a possible D match to TRBD2 (5 bases). The CDR3 has 16 amino acids. Germline CDR1 LGHNA, CDR2 YNFKEQ. Between the trimmed V and J ends, which lost 0 bases and 8 bases, there was a span of 18 bases. The chain's CDR3 is CASSQEVRLARGTQYF. In DNA form, the CDR3 reads TGTGCCAGCAGCCAAGAAGTACGCCTAGCTAGAGGTACGCAGTATTTT.

Worth noting for this clonotype: The junction and the germline gene differ at one end; a read error may be behind it. The rearrangement links TRBV29-1 to TRBJ1-2; TRBD1 matches at 8 bases. The length of the CDR3 is 14 residues. Germline CDR1 is SQVTM and CDR2 is ANQGSEA. The CDR3 coding sequence is TGTAGCGTTGAAAGGGCGGGACAGGACTACGGCTACATCTTC. As protein: CSVERAGQDYGYIF.

The V call is TRBV28, the J call TRBJ2-3, with D possibly TRBD2 on 5 matching bases. The CDR3 runs 14 residues. Trimming removed 3 bases from V and 10 bases from J, with 17 bases in between. Per germline, CDR1 MDHEN and CDR2 SYDVKM. CDR3: CASSLTDGLRSQYF. The CDR3 bases are TGTGCCAGCAGTTTGACGGACGGACTGAGGTCGCAGTATTTT.

This clonotype appeared many times. V and J are TRBV6-1 and TRBJ1-5; D not certain. This CDR3 has 17 amino acids. The V gene lost 3 bases and the J gene lost 0 bases, with 15 bases spanning the gap. The germline V gene encodes CDR1 MNHNS and CDR2 SASEGT. The CDR3 region is CASSDFGSESSNQPQHF. The DNA of the CDR3 is TGTGCCAGCAGTGATTTCGGGTCAGAAAGTAGCAATCAGCCCCAGCATTTT.

For this clonotype: A much larger clone differs from this one at a single base, so this may be a read error. The J gene is TRBJ1-5, the V gene TRBV7-8; maybe TRBD1 (6 bases). CDR3 length: 14 amino acids. Germline assignment: CDR1 SGHVS and CDR2 FQNEAQ. Trimming took off 4 bases at V and 5 bases at J, with 12 bases between the two ends. The CDR3 bases are TGTGCCAGCAGCTCAGACAGGTGTCATCAGCCCCAGCATTTT. Protein sequence: CASSSDRCHQPQHF.

This chain uses TRBV12-3 or TRBV12-4 with TRBJ1-2; 7 positions agree with TRBD1. This CDR3 region has 14 residues. Unmatched junction bases numbered 8, after V lost 5 bases and J lost 5 bases. For the CDR3, the DNA is TGTGCCAGCAGTCGCACGGGACAGTCTTATGGCTACACCTTC. Residues: CASSRTGQSYGYTF.

As for this clonotype: This may be a read error, as it is one base from a much larger clone. The CDR3 ends on some other residue instead of the conserved phenylalanine or tryptophan, so this is likely a read error. J is TRBJ2-1 and V is TRBV6-6; D remains ambiguous. Germline values: CDR1 MNHNY, CDR2 SVGAGI (reference sequence). The CDR3 length is 13 residues. V was shortened by 6 bases and J by 4 bases, with 10 bases between the two germline ends. The chain's CDR3 is CASRVGPYNEQFI. The CDR3 DNA is TGTGCCAGCAGAGTAGGGCCTTACAATGAGCAGTTCATC.

Note on this clonotype: This may arise from a read error, as a much more abundant clone is one base away. The CDR3 reads CASNPQPGNSPLHF. CDR3 in DNA: TGTGCCAGCAACCCGCAACCGGGGAATTCACCCCTCCACTTT. The chain links TRBV12-3 or TRBV12-4 to TRBJ1-6; D unresolved. Trimming pared 7 bases from V and 7 bases from J, leaving 14 bases between. The CDR3 has 14 amino acids.

This clonotype was picked up a small number of times. The chain combines TRBV6-1 with TRBJ1-5, with no clear D. Looked up from germline, CDR1 is MNHNS and CDR2 is SASEGT. The length of the CDR3 is 15 residues. Between the trimmed V and J ends, which lost 6 bases and 0 bases, there was a span of 12 bases. The CDR3 here is CASRKSGDSNQPQHF. The CDR3 nucleotides read TGTGCCAGCAGAAAGTCAGGAGATAGCAATCAGCCCCAGCATTTT.

V gene TRBV28 combines with J gene TRBJ1-4, with D maybe TRBD1 (6 bases). The CDR3 runs 13 residues. The V end lost 6 bases, the J end lost 13 bases, and 18 bases lay between the germline ends. Germline CDR1 is MDHEN and CDR2 is SYDVKM. CDR3: CASRPDRDIALFF. CDR3 DNA: TGTGCCAGCAGACCCGACCGGGACATTGCACTGTTTTTT.

Notes on this clonotype: A read error may account for a junction end that differs from germline. J is TRBJ2-4 and V is TRBV14; unclear D gene. The length of the CDR3 is 15 residues. Germline values: CDR1 SGHDN, CDR2 FVKESK. The CDR3 here is CGSSQRLDKGGIQYF. CDR3 DNA sequence: TGTGGCAGCAGCCAACGACTTGACAAGGGTGGCATTCAGTACTTC.

The chain recombines TRBV6-1 with TRBJ2-5; no reliable D call. The CDR3 sequence is 13 residues long. Germline CDR1 MNHNS, CDR2 SASEGT. V dropped 9 bases and J dropped 5 bases, with 16 bases sitting between them. The CDR3 region is CARKPSVKETQYF. The CDR3 coding sequence is TGTGCCAGAAAACCCTCGGTTAAGGAGACCCAGTACTTC.